This T cell receptor (beta chain) was sequenced during a study of blood T cell repertoires in COVID-19. Turning to the study itself: Donors in the United States, Italy and Spain gave samples during acute or convalescent COVID-19. PBMCs, B-cell-depleted T cells, or T cells were the source of the cDNA or gDNA that made up the material.

Authors' methods: Estimation of nucleated cell counts relied on the amplification of reference gene primers. The data were produced by immunoSEQ multiplex PCR, yet TCRdb's version contains in-frame clones alone and is incomplete. V, J and clone size derive from that table, while D and trimming were established from the DNA sequence. The sample shows 71,000 or so clones, more than 75% of them seen only once. The TCR originated in a man aged 45 to 65 with active COVID-19. Sequences were obtained from peripheral blood.

CDR3 loop: CASTEGSGRFGGYTF. DNA of the CDR3: TGTGCCAGCACAGAGGGTTCGGGTCGGTTCGGCGGCTACACCTTC. The genes are TRBV2 and TRBJ1-2, with D unclear. The V end lost 7 bases, the J end lost 8 bases, and 23 bases lay between the germline ends. Germline CDR1 reads SNHLY; CDR2 reads FYNNEI. The CDR3 length is 15 residues.